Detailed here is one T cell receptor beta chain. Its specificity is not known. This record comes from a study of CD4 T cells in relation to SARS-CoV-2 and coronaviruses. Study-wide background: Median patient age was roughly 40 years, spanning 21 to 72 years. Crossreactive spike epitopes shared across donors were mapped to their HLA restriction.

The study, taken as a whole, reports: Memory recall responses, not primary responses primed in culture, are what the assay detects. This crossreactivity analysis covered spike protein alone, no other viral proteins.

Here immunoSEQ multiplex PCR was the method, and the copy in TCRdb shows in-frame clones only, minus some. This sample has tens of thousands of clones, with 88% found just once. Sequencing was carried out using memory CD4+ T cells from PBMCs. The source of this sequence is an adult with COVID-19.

This CDR3 is CASSSVGGDRGDYGYTF. The DNA for the CDR3 is TGTGCCAGCAGCTCCGTGGGGGGGGACAGGGGCGACTATGGCTACACCTTC. The V and J genes are TRBV5-6 and TRBJ1-2; TRBD1 aligns across 10 bases. Germline V CDR1 and CDR2: SGHDT, YYEEEE. This CDR3 is 17 amino acids long. V shed 3 bases and J 3 bases; nucleotides not matched to a gene: 11. The full variable domain, completed using reference TRBV5-6 and TRBJ1-2, is DAGVTQSPTHLIKTRGQQVTLRCSPKSGHDTVSWYQQALGQGPQFIFQYYEEEERQRGNFPDRFSGHQFPNYSSELNVNALLLGDSALYLCASSSVGGDRGDYGYTFGSGTRLTVV.